These 28 T cell receptor beta chains were all obtained from the same sample, sequenced in a study of blood T cell repertoires in COVID-19. Clones were read by immunoSEQ multiplex PCR, and TCRdb kept only the in-frame ones, dropping some. The sample holds 100,000 to 150,000 clones, 85% seen once. Sequences were obtained from peripheral blood. The source of these receptors is a man older than 75 with active or convalescent COVID-19.

V is TRBV9 and J is TRBJ2-2; D is uncertain. The V gene's germline CDR1 is SGDLS and CDR2 YYNGEE. The CDR3 covers 13 residues. V was clipped by 0 bases and J by 4 bases, with 4 bases between them. The CDR3 region is CASSVAVTGELFF. As DNA, the CDR3 is TGTGCCAGCAGCGTAGCGGTCACCGGGGAGCTGTTTTTT.

V is TRBV9 and J is TRBJ1-6; D possibly corresponds to TRBD1 (6 bases). The V gene lost 0 bases and the J gene lost 9 bases, with 10 bases spanning the gap. This CDR3 is 14 amino acids long. Germline V gene data show CDR1 as SGDLS and CDR2 as YYNGEE. For the CDR3, the DNA is TGTGCCAGCAGCGTAGACAGGGCAGGTTCACCCCTCCACTTT. This sequence encodes CASSVDRAGSPLHF.

The chain employs TRBV12-3 or TRBV12-4 and TRBJ1-1; D is unresolved. There are 11 residues in the CDR3. Between the trimmed V and J ends, which lost 4 bases and 12 bases, there was a span of 12 bases. The CDR3 region is CASSSSSKTFF. The DNA of the CDR3 is TGTGCCAGCAGTTCCAGTTCGAAAACTTTCTTT.

Note on this clone: The junction differs from germline at one of its ends, possibly a read error. This rearrangement joins TRBV5-1 to TRBJ2-2, with D perhaps matching TRBD2 (5 bases). The CDR3 runs 17 residues. Germline V CDR1 and CDR2: SGHRS, YFSETQ. The CDR3 loop reads CASSLGPASGNAGELFF. Here the CDR3 DNA reads TGCGCCAGCAGCTTGGGGCCGGCTTCCGGGAACGCCGGGGAGCTGTTTTTT.

This rearrangement joins TRBV6-2 or TRBV6-3 to TRBJ1-5; TRBD1 matches 7 bases. CDR1 is MNHEY and CDR2 is SVGEGT in the germline V gene. The CDR3 length is 17 residues. V lost 2 bases to trimming and J lost 3 bases; unmatched junction nucleotides: 10. CDR3 loop: CASSYPTGRSDNQPQHF. The CDR3, as DNA: TGTGCCAGCAGTTACCCGACAGGGAGGTCGGACAATCAGCCCCAGCATTTT.

The V and J genes are TRBV9 and TRBJ1-6, with TRBD1 identical over 12 bases. This CDR3 contains 15 residues. The germline V gene encodes CDR1 SGDLS and CDR2 YYNGEE. Trimming removed 4 bases from V and 8 bases from J; junction bases left unmatched: 4. The CDR3 region has the DNA TGTGCCAGCAGCAAGGGACAGGGGGCTTATTCACCCCTCCACTTT. Translation gives CASSKGQGAYSPLHF.

This clone was seen only once. V and J are TRBV7-9 and TRBJ1-2, with a tentative D call TRBD1 (5 bases). Germline loops: CDR1 SEHNR, CDR2 FQNEAQ (reference sequence). Trimming took 10 bases from V and 4 from J, leaving 13 bases between them. CDR3 length: 12 residues. CDR3 region: CATGQDLYGYTF. The CDR3, as DNA: TGTGCCACAGGGCAGGATCTCTATGGCTACACCTTC.

The chain has TRBV2 and TRBJ2-3, with TRBD2 matching 8 bases. Germline V CDR1 and CDR2: SNHLY, FYNNEI. CDR3 length: 13 amino acids. With 6 bases clipped from V and 1 base from J, the junction kept 0 bases outside the gene matches. CDR3 in amino acids: CASRAGGTDTQYF. The CDR3 nucleotides read TGTGCCAGCAGAGCGGGAGGCACAGATACGCAGTATTTT.

The chain joins TRBV5-8 to TRBJ1-4, with TRBD1 as a possible D gene (5 bases). The CDR3 loop spans 17 amino acids. The V gene's germline CDR1 is SGHTS and CDR2 YDEGEE. Trimming pared 6 bases from V and 1 base from J, leaving 19 bases between. The CDR3, as DNA: TGTGCCAGCACCCCTCGGCCAGGGTTTGGAACTAATGAAAAACTGTTTTTT. It encodes CASTPRPGFGTNEKLFF.

This chain joins TRBV10-1 and TRBJ1-5, with 9 bases aligning to TRBD1. In germline, CDR1 is WNHNN, CDR2 SYGVQD (reference sequence). This CDR3 is 16 amino acids long. Trimming took 5 bases from V and 7 from J; bases not matched to a gene: 12. CDR3 residues: CASSPVGQGRVQPQHF. In DNA form, the CDR3 reads TGCGCCAGCAGTCCCGTCGGACAGGGGAGGGTACAGCCCCAGCATTTT.

J is TRBJ2-7 and V is TRBV3-1 (or the pseudogene TRBV3-2); 7 nucleotides agree with TRBD1. The CDR3 runs 18 residues. V was clipped by 0 bases and J by 2 bases; unmatched bases: 13. Germline V CDR1 and CDR2: LGHDT, YNNKEL (reference sequence). The chain's CDR3 is CASSQDFPSARGPYEQYF. The CDR3 region has the DNA TGTGCCAGCAGCCAAGATTTTCCTTCGGCAAGGGGGCCCTACGAGCAGTACTTC.

The chain joins TRBV2 to TRBJ2-7, with a tentative D call TRBD2 (5 bases). Per the germline V gene, CDR1 is SNHLY and CDR2 is FYNNEI. Between the trimmed V and J ends, which lost 7 bases and 0 bases, there was a span of 16 bases. The CDR3 runs to 15 residues. CDR3 loop: CASIPSKRLSYEQYF. The CDR3 DNA sequence: TGTGCCAGCATCCCCTCTAAGCGGCTCTCCTACGAGCAGTACTTC.

The chain employs TRBV10-3 and TRBJ1-6; D is uncertain. The germline gives CDR1 ENHRY, CDR2 SYGVKD. The ends were cut back, 5 bases at V and 10 bases at J, with 12 bases in the middle. The CDR3 is 13 amino acids. This chain's CDR3 is CAISSEGDSPLHF. CDR3 bases: TGTGCCATCAGTTCGGAGGGCGACTCACCCCTCCACTTT.

The gene calls are TRBV6-4 and TRBJ1-1; a possible D gene is TRBD1 (5 bases). The CDR3 totals 13 residues. Germline V CDR1 and CDR2: MRHNA, SNTAGT. Trimming took off 5 bases at V and 1 base at J, with 8 bases between the two ends. The chain's CDR3 is CASSFDRNTEAFF. CDR3 nucleotide sequence: TGTGCCAGCAGTTTCGACAGGAACACTGAAGCTTTCTTT.

The chain is built from TRBV18 and TRBJ2-3; a possible D gene is TRBD1 (5 bases). The ends were cut back, 2 bases at V and 6 bases at J, with 9 bases in the middle. This CDR3 is 13 amino acids long. Germline CDR1 reads KGHSH; CDR2 reads LQKENI. The CDR3 DNA follows: TGTGCCAGCTCACCATCAGGGTGGGATACGCAGTATTTT. It encodes CASSPSGWDTQYF.

The chain has TRBV30 and TRBJ1-2; maybe TRBD1 (6 bases). The germline V gene has CDR1 GTSNPN and CDR2 SVGIG (reference sequence). V dropped 4 bases and J dropped 2 bases, with 26 bases sitting between them. This CDR3 is 18 amino acids long. CDR3 amino acids: CAWNNFGGRSKQNYGYTF. As DNA, the CDR3 is TGTGCCTGGAATAATTTTGGGGGCCGAAGCAAACAAAACTATGGCTACACCTTC.

The chain has TRBV14 and TRBJ2-5; 9 bases fit TRBD2. Looked up from germline, CDR1 is SGHDN and CDR2 is FVKESK. J gave up 4 bases and V 4 bases, and 7 bases lay outside the gene matches. CDR3 length equals 15 residues. DNA for the CDR3: TGTGCCAGCAGCCGTGGGACTAGCTCGGTAGAGACCCAGTACTTC. Translation: CASSRGTSSVETQYF.

This rearrangement joins TRBV6-1 to TRBJ2-7; 9 positions match TRBD2. The length of the CDR3 is 16 residues. Germline V lookup: CDR1 MNHNS, CDR2 SASEGT. V trimming: 4 bases; J trimming: 0 bases; junction bases outside the gene matches: 7. The CDR3 is CASSASSGVDSYEQYF. The CDR3 coding sequence is TGTGCCAGCAGTGCTTCTAGCGGGGTAGACTCCTACGAGCAGTACTTC.

The chain links TRBV19 to TRBJ2-5; 10 bases map to TRBD1. CDR1 is LNHDA and CDR2 is SQIVND in the germline V gene (reference sequence). J was trimmed by 5 bases and V by 3 bases; bases with no gene match: 6. The CDR3 covers 15 residues. CDR3 sequence: CASSIRDRGGETQYF. CDR3 DNA sequence: TGTGCCAGTAGTATCCGGGACAGGGGAGGGGAGACCCAGTACTTC.

The chain is built from TRBV7-9 and TRBJ2-1, with TRBD2 matching 11 bases. Germline assignment: CDR1 SEHNR and CDR2 FQNEAQ (reference sequence). This CDR3 has 15 amino acids. V was clipped by 6 bases and J by 0 bases; unmatched bases: 1. CDR3 DNA: TGTGCCAGCAGAACTAGCGGGGGCTCCTACAATGAGCAGTTCTTC. It is translated as CASRTSGGSYNEQFF.

This chain uses TRBV15 with TRBJ2-3; D remains ambiguous. Trimming took off 3 bases at V and 5 bases at J, with 15 bases between the two ends. The V gene's germline CDR1 is LNHNV and CDR2 YYDKDF (reference sequence). CDR3 length equals 15 residues. CDR3 in DNA: TGTGCCACCAGCAGTTGGCATTTAGCACAAGATACGCAGTATTTT. This translates into CATSSWHLAQDTQYF.

The chain employs TRBV5-1 and TRBJ2-7; D perhaps matches TRBD1 (5 bases). Trimming left V 5 bases short and J 7 bases short, with 19 bases between. Germline V gene lookup returns CDR1 SGHRS and CDR2 YFSETQ. This CDR3 comprises 14 residues. The CDR3 loop reads CASSPGPGLEEQYF. CDR3 coding DNA: TGCGCCAGCAGTCCGGGTCCAGGGCTGGAAGAGCAGTACTTC.

The chain joins TRBV27 to TRBJ1-2; 7 nucleotides align to TRBD1. Germline CDR1 MNHEY, CDR2 SMNVEV (reference sequence). CDR3 length equals 14 residues. Trimming took 2 bases from V and 4 from J; bases not matched to a gene: 4. DNA for the CDR3: TGTGCCAGCAGTTTAAAGGGGACAGTCTATGGCTACACCTTC. Amino acid sequence: CASSLKGTVYGYTF.

The chain is built from TRBV13 and TRBJ2-7; 11 bases agree with TRBD1. The CDR3 sequence is 14 residues long. With 5 bases clipped from V and 6 bases from J, the junction kept 6 bases outside the gene matches. Germline V gene sequence: CDR1 PRHDT, CDR2 FYEKMQ (reference sequence). This CDR3 is CASSPRTGGSEQYF. CDR3 coding DNA: TGTGCCAGCAGCCCCCGGACAGGGGGCAGCGAGCAGTACTTC. The complete variable domain, with remaining parts taken from reference TRBV13 and TRBJ2-7, reads AAGVIQSPRHLIKEKRETATLKCYPIPRHDTVYWYQQGPGQDPQFLISFYEKMQSDKGSIPDRFSAQQFSDYHSELNMSSLELGDSALYFCASSPRTGGSEQYFGPGTRLTVT.

V gene TRBV25-1 combines with J gene TRBJ2-7, with D perhaps matching TRBD1 (6 bases). The CDR3 spans 14 residues. CDR1 MGHDK and CDR2 SYGVNS come from the germline V gene. Trimming removed 0 bases from V and 4 bases from J, with 10 bases in between. CDR3 bases: TGTGCCAGCAGTGAATACTGGACAGCGTACGAGCAGTACTTC. Residues: CASSEYWTAYEQYF.

The chain links TRBV11-2 to TRBJ1-5; no definite D call. The CDR3 consists of 16 residues. CDR1 is SGHAT, CDR2 FQNNGV, per germline. V lost 0 bases to trimming and J lost 2 bases, with 11 bases between them. The CDR3 spells CASSLDRSVGNQPQHF. In DNA form, the CDR3 reads TGTGCCAGCAGCTTAGATCGGTCGGTTGGCAATCAGCCCCAGCATTTT.

The chain uses TRBV28 and TRBJ2-7; TRBD2 aligns across 8 bases. After removal of 7 bases from V and 3 bases from J, the junction contained 5 bases not matched to a gene. The CDR3 spans 13 residues. Germline loops: CDR1 MDHEN, CDR2 SYDVKM. The DNA of the CDR3 is TGTGCCAGCAAAAGCGGGGGACACTACGAGCAGTACTTC. Translating gives CASKSGGHYEQYF.

The V and J genes are TRBV11-3 and TRBJ1-5; tentative D call: TRBD1 (5 bases). The CDR3 loop spans 17 amino acids. Trimming took 0 bases from V and 0 from J, leaving 12 bases between them. Germline V CDR1 and CDR2: SGHNT, YENEEA. This chain's CDR3 is CASSLDRRGYSNQPQHF. In DNA form, the CDR3 reads TGTGCCAGCAGCTTAGATCGGAGGGGTTATAGCAATCAGCCCCAGCATTTT.